Described below is a single TCR beta chain sequence and its context. Germline assignment: CDR1 SGHNT and CDR2 YYREEE (reference sequence). The CDR3 runs to 16 residues. The J segment lost 7 bases and the V segment lost 0 bases, leaving 4 bases of the junction unmatched. The data are from a study of shared clonotypes between healthy human individuals. In the source study's methods: ImmunoSEQ output held junction-only sequences without quality scores, so filtering differed. Repertoires were generated with immunoSEQ multiplex PCR, while TCRdb's copy carries only in-frame clones and drops some. V and J calls and clone size are those listed in that table; D and trimming were worked out from the DNA. The sample consists of roughly 1 million clones, about 70% of them appearing once. Splitting of CD4+ cells produced CD45RA+ naive and CD45RA-negative memory subsets.

Sequencing was carried out using memory CD4+ T cells sorted from blood. Subset: CD45RA-negative fraction. The sequence was collected from a young man in good health. This rearrangement joins TRBV5-4 to TRBJ2-1; 13 nucleotides match TRBD2. CDR3 sequence reads: CASSLDGTSGINEQFF. The CDR3 DNA follows: TGTGCCAGCAGCTTGGATGGGACTAGCGGGATAAATGAGCAGTTCTTC. Using reference TRBV5-4 and TRBJ2-1 for the parts outside the CDR3, the full variable domain is ETGVTQSPTHLIKTRGQQVTLRCSSQSGHNTVSWYQQALGQGPQFIFQYYREEENGRGNFPPRFSGLQFPNYSSELNVNALELDDSALYLCASSLDGTSGINEQFFGPGTRLTVL.